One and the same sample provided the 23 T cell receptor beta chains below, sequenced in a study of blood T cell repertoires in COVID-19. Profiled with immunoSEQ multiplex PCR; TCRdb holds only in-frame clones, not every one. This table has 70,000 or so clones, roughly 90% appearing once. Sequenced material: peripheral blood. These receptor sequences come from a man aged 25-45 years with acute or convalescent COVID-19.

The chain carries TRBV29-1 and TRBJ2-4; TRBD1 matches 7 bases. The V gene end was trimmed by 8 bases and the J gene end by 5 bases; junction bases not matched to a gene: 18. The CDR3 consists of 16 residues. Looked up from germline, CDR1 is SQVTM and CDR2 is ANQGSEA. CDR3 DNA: TGCAGCTTCAAACAGGGGAGTTCTCCCCAAGAAAACATTCAGTACTTC. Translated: CSFKQGSSPQENIQYF.

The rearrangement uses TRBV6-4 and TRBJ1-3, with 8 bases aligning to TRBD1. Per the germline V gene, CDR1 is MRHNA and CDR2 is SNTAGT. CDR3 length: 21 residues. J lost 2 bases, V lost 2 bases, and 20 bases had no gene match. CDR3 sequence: CASSDPSSLLGRGQAGNTIYF. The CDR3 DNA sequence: TGTGCCAGCAGTGACCCCTCGAGTTTATTAGGCAGGGGGCAAGCTGGAAACACCATATATTTT.

Here the CDR3 reads CASSEGRGPFNSPLHF. The CDR3 region has the DNA TGTGCCAGCAGTGAGGGCAGGGGGCCCTTTAATTCACCCCTCCACTTT. The V call is TRBV5-6, the J call TRBJ1-6; 8 bases match TRBD1. This CDR3 has 16 amino acids. The V and J ends lost 5 bases and 6 bases, in that order; junction bases with no gene match: 10. Germline assignment: CDR1 SGHDT and CDR2 YYEEEE.

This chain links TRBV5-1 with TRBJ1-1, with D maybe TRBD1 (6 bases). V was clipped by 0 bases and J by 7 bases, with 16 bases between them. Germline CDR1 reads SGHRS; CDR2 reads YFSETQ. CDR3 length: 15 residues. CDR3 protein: CASSLDGAGVDEAFF. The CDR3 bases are TGCGCCAGCAGCTTGGATGGTGCAGGGGTTGATGAAGCTTTCTTT.

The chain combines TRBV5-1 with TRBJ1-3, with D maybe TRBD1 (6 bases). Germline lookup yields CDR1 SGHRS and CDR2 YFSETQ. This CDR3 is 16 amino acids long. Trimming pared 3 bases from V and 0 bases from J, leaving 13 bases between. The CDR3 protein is CASSSGPQGSGNTIYF. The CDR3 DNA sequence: TGCGCCAGCAGCTCCGGACCACAGGGCTCTGGAAACACCATATATTTT.

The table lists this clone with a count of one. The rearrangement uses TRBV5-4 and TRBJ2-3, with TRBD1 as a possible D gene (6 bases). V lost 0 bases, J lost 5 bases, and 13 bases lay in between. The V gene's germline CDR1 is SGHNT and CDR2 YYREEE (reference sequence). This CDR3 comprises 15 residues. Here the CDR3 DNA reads TGTGCCAGCAGCTTGGACCTACAGGGTGGAGATACGCAGTATTTT. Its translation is CASSLDLQGGDTQYF.

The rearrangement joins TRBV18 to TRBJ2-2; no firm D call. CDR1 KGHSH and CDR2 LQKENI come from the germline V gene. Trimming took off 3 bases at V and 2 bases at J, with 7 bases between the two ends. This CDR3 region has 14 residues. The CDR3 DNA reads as TGTGCCAGCTCACCTCAATCCAACACCGGGGAGCTGTTTTTT. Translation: CASSPQSNTGELFF.

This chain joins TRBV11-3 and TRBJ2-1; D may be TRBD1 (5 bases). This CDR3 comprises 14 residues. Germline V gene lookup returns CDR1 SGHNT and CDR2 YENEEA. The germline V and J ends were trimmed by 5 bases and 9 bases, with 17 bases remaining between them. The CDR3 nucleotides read TGTGCCAGCAGCCAGGGCCCCGACTCGAGTGAGCAGTTCTTC. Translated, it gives CASSQGPDSSEQFF.

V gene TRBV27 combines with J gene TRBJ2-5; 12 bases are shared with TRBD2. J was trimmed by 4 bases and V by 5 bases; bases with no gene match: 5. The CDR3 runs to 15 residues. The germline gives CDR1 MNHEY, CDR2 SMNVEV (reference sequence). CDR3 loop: CASSPWGLAGETQYF. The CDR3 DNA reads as TGTGCCAGCAGTCCCTGGGGACTAGCGGGAGAGACCCAGTACTTC.

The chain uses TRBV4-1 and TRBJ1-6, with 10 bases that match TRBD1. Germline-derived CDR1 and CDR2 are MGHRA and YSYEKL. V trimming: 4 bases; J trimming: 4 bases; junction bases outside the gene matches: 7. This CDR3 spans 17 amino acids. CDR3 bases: TGCGCCAGCAGCCCCGACAGGGGGCAACCTTATAATTCACCCCTCCACTTT. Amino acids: CASSPDRGQPYNSPLHF.

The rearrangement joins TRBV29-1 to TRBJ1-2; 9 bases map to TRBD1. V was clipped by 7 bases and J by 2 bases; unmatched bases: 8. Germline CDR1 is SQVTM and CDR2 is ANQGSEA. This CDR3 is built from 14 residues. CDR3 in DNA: TGCAGCGCGGGGACAGGGTGGTCGAACTATGGCTACACCTTC. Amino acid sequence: CSAGTGWSNYGYTF.

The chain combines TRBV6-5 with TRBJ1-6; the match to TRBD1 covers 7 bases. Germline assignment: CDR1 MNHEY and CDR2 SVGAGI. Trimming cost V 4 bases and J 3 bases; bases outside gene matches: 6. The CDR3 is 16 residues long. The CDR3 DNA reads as TGTGCCAGCAGTTCCGGGACAGTTATCTATAATTCACCCCTCCACTTT. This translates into CASSSGTVIYNSPLHF.

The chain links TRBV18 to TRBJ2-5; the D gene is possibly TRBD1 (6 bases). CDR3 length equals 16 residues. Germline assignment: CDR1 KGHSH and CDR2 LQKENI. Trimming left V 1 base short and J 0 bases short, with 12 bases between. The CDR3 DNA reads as TGTGCCAGCTCACCACGAAGGACAGCTAACCAAGAGACCCAGTACTTC. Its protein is CASSPRRTANQETQYF.

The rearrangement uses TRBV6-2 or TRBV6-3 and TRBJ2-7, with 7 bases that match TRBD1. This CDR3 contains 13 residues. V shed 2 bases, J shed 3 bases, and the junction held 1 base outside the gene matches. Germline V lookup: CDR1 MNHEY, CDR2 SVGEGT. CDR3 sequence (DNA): TGTGCCAGCAGTTACGGGGACAGCTACGAGCAGTACGTC. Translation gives CASSYGDSYEQYV.

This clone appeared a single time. In nucleotides, the CDR3 is TGTGCCAGCAGCTTGACTAGCGGGGGTTACAATGAGCAGTTCTTC. Translation gives CASSLTSGGYNEQFF. This rearrangement joins TRBV7-2 to TRBJ2-1; 12 nucleotides match TRBD2. The CDR3 sequence is 15 residues long. Unmatched junction bases numbered 1, after V lost 3 bases and J lost 4 bases. The germline gives CDR1 SGHTA, CDR2 FQGNSA.

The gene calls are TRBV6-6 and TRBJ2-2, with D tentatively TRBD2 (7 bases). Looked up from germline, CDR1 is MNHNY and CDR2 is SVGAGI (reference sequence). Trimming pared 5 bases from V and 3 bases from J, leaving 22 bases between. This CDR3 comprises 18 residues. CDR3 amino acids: CASSRGGGLGADTGELFF. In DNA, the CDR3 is TGTGCCAGCAGTCGTGGGGGGGGACTGGGGGCGGACACCGGGGAGCTGTTTTTT.

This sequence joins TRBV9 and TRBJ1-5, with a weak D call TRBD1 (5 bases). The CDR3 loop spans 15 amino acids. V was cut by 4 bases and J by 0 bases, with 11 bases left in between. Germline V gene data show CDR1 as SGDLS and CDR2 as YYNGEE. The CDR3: CASSPGGVSNQPQHF. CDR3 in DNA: TGTGCCAGCAGCCCGGGGGGTGTTAGCAATCAGCCCCAGCATTTT.

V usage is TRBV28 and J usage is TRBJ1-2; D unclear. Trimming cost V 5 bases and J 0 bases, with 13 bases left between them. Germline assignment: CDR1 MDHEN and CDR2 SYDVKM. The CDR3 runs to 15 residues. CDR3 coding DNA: TGTGCCAGCAGTGATTTTAGCGGCACTAACTATGGCTACACCTTC. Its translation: CASSDFSGTNYGYTF.

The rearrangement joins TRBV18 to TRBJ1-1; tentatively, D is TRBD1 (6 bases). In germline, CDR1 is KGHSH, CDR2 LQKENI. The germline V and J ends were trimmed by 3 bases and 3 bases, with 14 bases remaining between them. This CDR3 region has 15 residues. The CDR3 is CASSPTTRGHTEAFF. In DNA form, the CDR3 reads TGTGCCAGCTCACCCACAACCAGGGGACACACTGAAGCTTTCTTT.

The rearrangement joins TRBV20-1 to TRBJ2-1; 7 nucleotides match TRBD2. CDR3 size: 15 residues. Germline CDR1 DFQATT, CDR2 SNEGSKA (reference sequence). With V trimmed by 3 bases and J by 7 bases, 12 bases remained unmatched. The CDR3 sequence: CSASQWGRARNEQFF. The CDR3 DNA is TGCAGTGCTAGTCAGTGGGGGAGGGCTAGAAATGAGCAGTTCTTC.

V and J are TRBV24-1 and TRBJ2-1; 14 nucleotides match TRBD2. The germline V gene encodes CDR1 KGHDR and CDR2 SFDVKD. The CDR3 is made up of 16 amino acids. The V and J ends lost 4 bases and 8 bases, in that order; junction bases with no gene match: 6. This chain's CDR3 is CATSDWTSGGLDEQFF. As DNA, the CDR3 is TGTGCCACCAGTGACTGGACTAGCGGGGGGTTGGATGAGCAGTTCTTC.

The CDR3 is CASSQSRDGETQYF. The CDR3 nucleotides are TGTGCCAGCAGTCAATCTCGGGATGGCGAGACCCAGTACTTC. V gene TRBV6-6 combines with J gene TRBJ2-5, with D possibly matching TRBD2 (5 bases). V lost 5 bases to trimming and J lost 5 bases, with 15 bases between them. CDR1 and CDR2 from the germline V gene are MNHNY and SVGAGI (reference sequence). CDR3 length: 14 residues.

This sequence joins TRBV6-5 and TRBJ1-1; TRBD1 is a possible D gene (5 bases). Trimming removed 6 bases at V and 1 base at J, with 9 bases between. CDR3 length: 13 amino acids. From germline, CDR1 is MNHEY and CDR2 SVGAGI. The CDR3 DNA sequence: TGTGCCAGCAGCTCCGGACAGAACACTGAAGCTTTCTTT. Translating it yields CASSSGQNTEAFF.